These 12 T cell receptor beta chains were sequenced from one sample in a study of blood T cell repertoires in COVID-19. Clones were sequenced by immunoSEQ multiplex PCR, and TCRdb holds only the in-frame ones, with some missing. The sample has some 180,000 clones, approximately 87% seen once; the top ten hold under 25%. Sequences were obtained from peripheral blood. These receptors all come from an older man with active or convalescent COVID-19.

Comments on this clone: The same CDR3 is also encoded by other DNA sequences in this sample. The chain links TRBV4-3 to TRBJ1-1; TRBD1 might be the D (5 bases). Per germline, CDR1 LGHNA and CDR2 YSLEER. Trimming took off 1 base at V and 7 bases at J, with 7 bases between the two ends. The CDR3 length is 12 residues. CDR3 DNA sequence: TGCGCCAGCAGCCAAGCTGACAGTGAAGCTTTCTTT. Translating gives CASSQADSEAFF.

This clone was seen more than once but under ten times. The chain carries TRBV6-1 and TRBJ2-5; D is undetermined. V was trimmed by 3 bases and J by 2 bases, leaving 7 bases between them. There are 13 residues in the CDR3. Germline lookup yields CDR1 MNHNS and CDR2 SASEGT. CDR3 sequence reads: CASSDLGQETQYF. The CDR3 DNA is TGTGCCAGCAGTGACCTAGGACAAGAGACCCAGTACTTC.

The CDR3 region is CASSPRTGISYEQYF. For the CDR3, the DNA is TGTGCCAGCTCACCAAGGACGGGGATTTCCTACGAGCAGTACTTC. The gene calls are TRBV18 and TRBJ2-7, with D possibly matching TRBD2 (5 bases). Trimming took 2 bases from V and 1 from J, leaving 12 bases between them. The CDR3 has 15 residues. Germline V gives CDR1 KGHSH, CDR2 LQKENI.

This sequence joins TRBV28 and TRBJ1-1, with 8 bases matching TRBD1. V shed 7 bases, J shed 4 bases, and the junction held 5 bases outside the gene matches. CDR3 size: 13 residues. Germline values: CDR1 MDHEN, CDR2 SYDVKM. The CDR3 bases are TGTGCCAGCACCCAGGGGGCAGGCACTGAAGCTTTCTTT. Amino acids: CASTQGAGTEAFF.

The chain uses TRBV7-2 and TRBJ1-2; 7 bases line up with TRBD1. There are 14 residues in the CDR3. CDR1 is SGHTA, CDR2 FQGNSA, per germline. Trimming removed 4 bases from V and 8 bases from J; junction bases left unmatched: 10. The CDR3 DNA reads TGTGCCAGCAGCTCACTAGGGACAGCTCGGGGCTACACCTTC. It translates to CASSSLGTARGYTF.

This chain connects TRBV6-5 to TRBJ1-1, with D unclear. Germline-derived CDR1 and CDR2 are MNHEY and SVGAGI. V lost 2 bases, J lost 0 bases, and 7 bases lay in between. The CDR3 loop spans 14 amino acids. The CDR3 sequence: CASSYGLLNTEAFF. The CDR3 DNA sequence: TGTGCCAGCAGTTACGGACTACTGAACACTGAAGCTTTCTTT.

This chain links TRBV7-2 with TRBJ1-2, with D hard to call. Germline V gene lookup returns CDR1 SGHTA and CDR2 FQGNSA. V dropped 2 bases and J dropped 2 bases, with 12 bases sitting between them. The CDR3 length is 15 residues. CDR3: CASSLSRSRNYGYTF. CDR3 sequence (DNA): TGTGCCAGCAGCTTAAGCCGATCAAGAAACTATGGCTACACCTTC.

This clone has ten or more counts. V is TRBV7-9 and J is TRBJ1-2; D ambiguous. This CDR3 is 13 amino acids long. The germline V gene has CDR1 SEHNR and CDR2 FQNEAQ (reference sequence). The V end was cut by 5 bases, the J end by 2 bases, with 9 bases between. CDR3 nucleotide sequence: TGTGCCAGCAGCCACACAACCAACTATGGCTACACCTTC. Its protein product is CASSHTTNYGYTF.

The rearrangement uses TRBV27 and TRBJ2-6, with D possibly matching TRBD2 (6 bases). Trimming removed 5 bases at V and 4 bases at J, with 9 bases between. From germline, CDR1 is MNHEY and CDR2 SMNVEV (reference sequence). The CDR3 spans 14 residues. The CDR3 region is CASSGGAGANVLTF. As DNA, the CDR3 is TGTGCCAGCAGTGGAGGGGCCGGGGCCAACGTCCTGACTTTC.

This clone appeared a single time. V gene TRBV19 combines with J gene TRBJ2-2, with 9 bases fitting TRBD2. The CDR3 loop spans 14 amino acids. V gave up 6 bases and J gave up 2 bases; unmatched junction bases: 1. Per germline, CDR1 LNHDA and CDR2 SQIVND (reference sequence). CDR3 in DNA: TGTGCCAGTAGGACTAGCGGAAACACCGGGGAGCTGTTTTTT. This gives the protein CASRTSGNTGELFF.

This clone was seen just once. V and J are TRBV19 and TRBJ1-2, with 8 bases lining up with TRBD1. J gave up 6 bases and V 5 bases, and 11 bases lay outside the gene matches. This CDR3 has 15 amino acids. The V gene's germline CDR1 is LNHDA and CDR2 SQIVND (reference sequence). The CDR3 DNA reads as TGTGCCAGTAGTCCTACAGGGGGAATCGTTAATGGCTACACCTTC. It yields the protein CASSPTGGIVNGYTF. The full variable domain, in which reference TRBV19 and TRBJ1-2 provide the parts outside the CDR3, is DGGITQSPKYLFRKEGQNVTLSCEQNLNHDAMYWYRQDPGQGLRLIYYSQIVNDFQKGDIAEGYSVSREKKESFPLTVTSAQKNPTAFYLCASSPTGGIVNGYTFGSGTRLTVV.

The V call is TRBV6-6, the J call TRBJ1-1; 11 bases fit TRBD1. J gave up 4 bases and V 11 bases, and 6 bases lay outside the gene matches. The germline V gene has CDR1 MNHNY and CDR2 SVGAGI (reference sequence). CDR3 size: 13 residues. CDR3 region: CAGRTGGITEAFF. The DNA of the CDR3 is TGTGCCGGCCGGACAGGGGGCATCACTGAAGCTTTCTTT.